The present TCR beta chain was sequenced within a study of immune cell composition in non-small cell lung cancer (dated by TCRdb to 2017 to 2019). Looking at the study overall: Histologic subtype was assigned using H&E plus p63, CK5, Napsin A and TTF-1 immunohistochemistry, mainly lung adenocarcinoma or squamous cell carcinoma. TCR-beta sequencing (Adaptive Biotechnologies) was performed on about 33 paired NSCLC tumour and non-adjacent lung specimens plus 26 tumour-only specimens. Supplementary cohort #1, around nine lung adenocarcinoma cases, had paired tumour/lung TCR-beta sequencing and TIL populations generated to assess tumour reactivity. A few tumour specimens with TCR-beta data were rare histological subtypes and were excluded from the subtype comparisons. The investigation overall reported the following: Smoking pack-years did not significantly correlate with tumour TCR-beta clonality. Significantly higher Top 10 clone scores and productive clonality were observed in lung squamous cell carcinoma than in lung adenocarcinoma tumours. Only roughly nine cases were included in the reactivity cohort, and sequence sharing between tumour-reactive clones and the dominant in vivo tumour-associated clones was not shown. Nearly half of NSCLC cases had tumour-associated clones >0.5%, found in 33% of adenocarcinomas compared with about 82% of squamous carcinomas. In under 13 adenocarcinoma cases, maximal tumour-associated clone frequency correlated strongly with TIL tumour reactivity, whereas overall clonality did not.

Genomic DNA was extracted with the QIAamp DNA kit from frozen aliquots of unsorted single-cell suspensions. Surgically resected non-small cell lung cancer tissue was used for the tumour samples. Tissues were received within 2 hours of resection and processed immediately into single-cell suspensions. Tissue was broken up mechanically, digested enzymatically with DNase I, collagenase I and hyaluronidase for 30 minutes at 37 degrees C, and then filtered and RBC-lysed. V loses 7 bases of germline sequence and J loses 4 bases, and the interval between the two ends is 13 bases. The germline V gene (reference sequence) sets CDR1 to LNHDA and CDR2 to SQIVND. From cysteine to phenylalanine, the CDR3 is 14 amino acids long. Only the CDR3 part of the read is kept: 42 bases, read in frame from the first base. Notes on this clone: There is no known antigen for this receptor. Base qualities are not provided; no much larger clone lies one nucleotide away.

A two-step multiplex PCR was used to amplify TCR-beta CDR3 regions from genomic DNA, and Illumina-compatible adaptors were added in the second step. TCR-beta immunosequencing was carried out on an Illumina platform through the commercial immunoSEQ service. Per the original workflow: Repertoires were described by productive clonality and by Top 10 Clones, which is the percentage of T-cell templates coming from the ten most frequent sequences. Productive clonality had a range of 0 to 1, where 1 means a monoclonal population. Tumour-associated clones were defined as sequences comprising at least 0.1% of tumour T-cell templates but absent from matched non-adjacent lung, identified via log10 scatter plots. Analyses were done in GraphPad Prism7 and R, with Student's t-tests for two-group comparisons, ANOVA for stages, and linear regression for relationships. TCRdb obtained this table from immuneACCESS and retained in-frame rearrangements with V and J assigned. These tables miss some clones; where compared with another copy, unresolved V genes account for less than half of the shortfall, and the remainder is unexplained. V, J and clone size are those of that table, while D and trimming were read from the DNA. Within this sample are over 2,500 clones, with 65% to 85% of them counted one time only. Together, the top ten hold almost 9% of the sample.

The specimen was lung tumor tissue. The clonotype was recovered from a human donor with non-small cell lung cancer. The sequence links TRBV19 to TRBJ2-2, and the D gene may be TRBD1, 6 bases matching. The CDR3 protein sequence reads: CASNPSQGTGELFF. In nucleotides, the sequence is TGTGCCAGTAATCCGTCACAGGGCACCGGGGAGCTGTTTTTT.